This T cell receptor beta chain was sequenced for a study of T-cell memory formation after mild COVID-19. The CDR3 consists of 17 residues. With 7 bases clipped from V and 2 bases from J, the junction kept 15 bases outside the gene matches. One entry per CDR3 protein results from TCRdb running MiXCR on the 5' RACE reads. The sample carries 400,000 to 500,000 distinct CDR3 sequences, over 15% recorded once. A few counts support this clonotype. Sequences were obtained from PBMCs or a T cell subset sorted from them (not recorded which). V gene TRBV12-3 or TRBV12-4 combines with J gene TRBJ2-3, with 7 bases that match TRBD2. The sequence came from an adult woman who had mild COVID-19 (a few samples of this study predate the infection). Cell type and time point are not known. CDR3 sequence: CASTLGLASGYTDTQYF. CDR3 nucleotide sequence: TGTGCCAGCACCCTCGGACTGGCTAGCGGATACACAGATACGCAGTATTTT.